The rows below give T cell receptor beta chains drawn from one sample of a study of immune evolution from preneoplasia to lung adenocarcinoma. Some clones are missing from TCRdb's copy, which holds only in-frame ones; the method was immunoSEQ multiplex PCR. Here the sample spans 23,000 or so clones, 60% to 80% being singletons. Sequenced sample: FFPE invasive lung adenocarcinoma tissue. The origin of the receptors is a person in their 60s with lung adenocarcinoma. The CDR3 runs from the conserved cysteine through the conserved F or W. D genes are given only for firm matches. Clone size is given for some rows only: seen once, a few or many times, or a class if the clone is expanded.

J | D | V | size | DNA | CDR3
TRBJ2-5 | NA | TRBV4-2 | NA | TGTGCCAGCAGCCAGACAGGAGGGGGAGTAGAGACCCAGTACTTC | CASSQTGGGVETQYF
TRBJ1-1 | NA | TRBV28 | NA | TGTGCCAGCAGTTTGCTGAACACTGAAGCTTTCTTT | CASSLLNTEAFF
TRBJ2-2 | NA | TRBV5-1 | NA | TGCGCCAGCATGACGGGATCGAACACCGGGGAGCTGTTTTTT | CASMTGSNTGELFF
TRBJ2-7 | TRBD2 | TRBV5-5 | NA | TGTGCCAGCAGCGTAGCGGGCGGGCCTGTCTACGAGCAGTACTTC | CASSVAGGPVYEQYF
TRBJ2-2 | NA | TRBV6-5 | few | TGTGCCAGCAGTTTTCGGGATACCACGAACACCGGGGAGCTGTTTTTT | CASSFRDTTNTGELFF
TRBJ2-1 | TRBD2 | TRBV28 | NA | TGTGCCAGCAACCTTGGCGGGGGTTCCTACAATGAGCAGTTCTTC | CASNLGGGSYNEQFF
TRBJ2-2 | NA | TRBV7-8 | NA | TGTGCCAGCAGCTCAACAGGGGCGGGAACCGGGGAGCTGTTTTTT | CASSSTGAGTGELFF
TRBJ2-5 | NA | TRBV7-7 | few | TGTGCCAGCAGCTTATTGGGGGGCCAAGAGACCCAGTACTTC | CASSLLGGQETQYF
TRBJ2-5 | NA | TRBV15 | NA | TGTGCCACCAGCAGAGAAGGCGGGGCGGGGGAGACCCAGTACTTC | CATSREGGAGETQYF
TRBJ2-5 | TRBD2 | TRBV28 | NA | TGTGCCAGCAGCATCCAACTAGCGGGAGTGGAGACCCAGTACTTC | CASSIQLAGVETQYF
TRBJ2-3 | TRBD2 | TRBV7-7 | NA | TGTGCTAGCAGCTTAGGGCAAGCGGGAACGCAGTATTTT | CASSLGQAGTQYF
TRBJ2-2 | NA | TRBV7-3 | NA | TGTGCCAGCAGCTCAAACCCCACGGGCAGGGGATACACCGGGGAGCTGTTTTTT | CASSSNPTGRGYTGELFF
TRBJ2-5 | NA | TRBV11-2 | NA | TGTGCCAGCAGCTTAGGTGCGAAGGCCCAGTACTTC | CASSLGAKAQYF
TRBJ2-7 | NA | TRBV2 | NA | TGTGCCAGCAGTTTTCAAAGAACTACCTACGAGCAGTACTTC | CASSFQRTTYEQYF
TRBJ2-7 | NA | TRBV28 | NA | TGTGCCAGCACCAGGGGAGGCCTGGACCCTTCGGTCGAGCAGTACTTC | CASTRGGLDPSVEQYF
TRBJ2-3 | NA | TRBV19 | once | TGTGCCAGTAGTGCCCAGGCTGCAGATACGCAGTATTTT | CASSAQAADTQYF